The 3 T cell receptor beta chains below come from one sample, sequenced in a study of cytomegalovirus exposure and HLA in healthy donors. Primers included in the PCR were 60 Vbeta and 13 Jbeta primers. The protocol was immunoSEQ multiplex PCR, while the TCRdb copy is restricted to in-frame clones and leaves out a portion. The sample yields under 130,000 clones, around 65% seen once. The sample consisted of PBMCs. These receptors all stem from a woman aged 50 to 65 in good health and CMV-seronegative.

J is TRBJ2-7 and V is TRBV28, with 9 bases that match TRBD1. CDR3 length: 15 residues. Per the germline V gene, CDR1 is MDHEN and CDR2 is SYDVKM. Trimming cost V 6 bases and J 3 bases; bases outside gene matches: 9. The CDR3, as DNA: TGTGCCAGCAGAACCGGGACAGGGTTAATCTACGAGCAGTACTTC. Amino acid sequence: CASRTGTGLIYEQYF.

CDR3: CASSYSPSTDTQYF. The CDR3 DNA is TGTGCCAGCAGTTACTCTCCTAGCACAGATACGCAGTATTTT. The chain is built from TRBV6-5 and TRBJ2-3; D not certain. V was clipped by 0 bases and J by 0 bases, with 4 bases between them. This CDR3 comprises 14 residues. CDR1 is MNHEY and CDR2 is SVGAGI in the germline V gene.

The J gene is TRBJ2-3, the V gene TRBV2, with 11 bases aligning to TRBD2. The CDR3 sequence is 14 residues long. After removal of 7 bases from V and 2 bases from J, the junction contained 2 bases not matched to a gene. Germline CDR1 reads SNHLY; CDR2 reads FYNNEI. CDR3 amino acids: CASKTSGNTDTQYF. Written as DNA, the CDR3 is TGTGCCAGCAAGACTAGCGGGAACACAGATACGCAGTATTTT.